This is a list of T cell receptor beta chains from one sample in a study of blood T cells in healthy people across ages. One entry per CDR3 protein, called by TCRdb with MiXCR from the 5' RACE reads. Of 790,000 or so distinct CDR3 sequences in the sample, roughly 56% were seen once. Sequenced: blood. Receptors originate from a man in his forties in good health. Both conserved end residues are trimmed from each CDR3. The size field is filled for only some rows; it gives once, few, many or a size class.

j_call clone_size v_call cdr3_aa
. . TRBV11-1 ASSLGLRTAAHEQY
TRBJ2-3 . TRBV7-7 ASSSSGGANTDTQY
TRBJ2-5 . TRBV5-1 ASSFTSGSGETQY
TRBJ2-1 . TRBV12-5 ASGFSLAGGQYNEQF
TRBJ2-2 . TRBV3-1 ASSPLEGVTHTGELF
TRBJ2-5 . TRBV14 ASSQANSYNEQY
TRBJ2-7 few TRBV12-3/TRBV12-4 ASSLVGTSYEQY
TRBJ1-5 . TRBV5-1 ASSLRGDVNQPQH
TRBJ1-2 once TRBV12-3/TRBV12-4 ASSPENLNYGYT
TRBJ2-7 few TRBV12-3/TRBV12-4 ASSPSGRVSYEQY
TRBJ2-7 . TRBV5-1 ASSPPQGSDEQY